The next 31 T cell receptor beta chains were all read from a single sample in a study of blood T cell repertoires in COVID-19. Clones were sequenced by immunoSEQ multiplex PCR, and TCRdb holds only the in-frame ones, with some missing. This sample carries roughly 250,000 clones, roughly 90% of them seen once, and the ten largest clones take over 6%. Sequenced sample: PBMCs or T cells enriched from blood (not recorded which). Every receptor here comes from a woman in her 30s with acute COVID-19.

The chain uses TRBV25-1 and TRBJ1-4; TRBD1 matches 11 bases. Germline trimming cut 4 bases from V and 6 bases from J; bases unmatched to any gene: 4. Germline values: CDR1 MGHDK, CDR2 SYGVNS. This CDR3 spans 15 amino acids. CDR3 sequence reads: CASSAPGQGDEKLFF. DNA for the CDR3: TGTGCCAGCAGTGCCCCGGGACAGGGGGATGAAAAACTGTTTTTT.

The CDR3 sequence is CASSSKGQGNTEAFF. For the CDR3, the DNA is TGTGCCAGCAGCTCGAAAGGACAGGGGAACACTGAAGCTTTCTTT. The rearrangement links TRBV5-6 to TRBJ1-1; 8 bases map to TRBD1. Looked up from germline, CDR1 is SGHDT and CDR2 is YYEEEE. V shed 3 bases, J shed 1 base, and the junction held 5 bases outside the gene matches. The CDR3 loop spans 15 amino acids. Drawing the rest from reference TRBV5-6 and TRBJ1-1, the complete variable domain is DAGVTQSPTHLIKTRGQQVTLRCSPKSGHDTVSWYQQALGQGPQFIFQYYEEEERQRGNFPDRFSGHQFPNYSSELNVNALLLGDSALYLCASSSKGQGNTEAFFGQGTRLTVV.

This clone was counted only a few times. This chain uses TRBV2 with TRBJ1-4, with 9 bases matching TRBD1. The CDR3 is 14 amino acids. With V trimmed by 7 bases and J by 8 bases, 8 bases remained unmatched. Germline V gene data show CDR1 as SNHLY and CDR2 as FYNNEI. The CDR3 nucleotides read TGTGCCAGCATCGAGGGACAGGGATGGGAAAAACTGTTTTTT. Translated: CASIEGQGWEKLFF.

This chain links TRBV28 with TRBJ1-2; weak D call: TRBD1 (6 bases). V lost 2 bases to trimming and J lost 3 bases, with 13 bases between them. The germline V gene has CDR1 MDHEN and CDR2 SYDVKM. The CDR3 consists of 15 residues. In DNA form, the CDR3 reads TGTGCCAGCAGTTTAGTTGAGGGGGTGTACTATGGCTACACCTTC. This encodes CASSLVEGVYYGYTF.

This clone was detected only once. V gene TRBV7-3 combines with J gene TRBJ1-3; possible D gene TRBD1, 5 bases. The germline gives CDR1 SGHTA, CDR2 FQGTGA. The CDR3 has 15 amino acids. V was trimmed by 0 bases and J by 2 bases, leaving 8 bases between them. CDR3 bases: TGTGCCAGCAGCTTAACGGGGGGTCCTGGAAACACCATATATTTT. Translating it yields CASSLTGGPGNTIYF.

CDR3 coding DNA: TGTGCCACCAGTGATTTGGAGGGGGCCGGGGCCAACGTCCTGACTTTC. This gives the protein CATSDLEGAGANVLTF. This chain joins TRBV24-1 and TRBJ2-6, with TRBD1 matching over 7 bases. CDR3 length equals 16 residues. Germline loops: CDR1 KGHDR, CDR2 SFDVKD. Trimming removed 0 bases from V and 4 bases from J; junction bases left unmatched: 2.

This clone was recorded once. CDR3 in amino acids: CASSVGRISGTDTQYF. CDR3 bases: TGTGCCAGCAGCGTGGGGCGGATCTCGGGCACAGATACGCAGTATTTT. This chain connects TRBV5-4 to TRBJ2-3; a weak D match, TRBD1 (5 bases). The CDR3 contains 16 residues. V shed 4 bases and J shed 1 base, with 16 bases lying between them. Germline-derived CDR1 and CDR2 are SGHNT and YYREEE (reference sequence). The variable domain in full, completed from reference TRBV5-4 and TRBJ2-3, reads ETGVTQSPTHLIKTRGQQVTLRCSSQSGHNTVSWYQQALGQGPQFIFQYYREEENGRGNFPPRFSGLQFPNYSSELNVNALELDDSALYLCASSVGRISGTDTQYFGPGTRLTVL.

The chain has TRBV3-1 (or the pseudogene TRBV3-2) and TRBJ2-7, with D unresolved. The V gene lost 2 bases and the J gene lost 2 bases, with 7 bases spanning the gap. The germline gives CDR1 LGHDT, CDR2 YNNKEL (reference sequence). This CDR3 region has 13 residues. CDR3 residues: CASSQSPTYEQYF. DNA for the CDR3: TGTGCCAGCAGCCAATCCCCTACCTACGAGCAGTACTTC.

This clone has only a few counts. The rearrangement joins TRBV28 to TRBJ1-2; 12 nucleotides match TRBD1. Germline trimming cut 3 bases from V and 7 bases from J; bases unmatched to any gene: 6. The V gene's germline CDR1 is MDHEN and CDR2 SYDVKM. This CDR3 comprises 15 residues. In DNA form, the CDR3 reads TGTGCCAGCAGTTTCGGTCGGGACAGGGGGCGTGGCTACACCTTC. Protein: CASSFGRDRGRGYTF.

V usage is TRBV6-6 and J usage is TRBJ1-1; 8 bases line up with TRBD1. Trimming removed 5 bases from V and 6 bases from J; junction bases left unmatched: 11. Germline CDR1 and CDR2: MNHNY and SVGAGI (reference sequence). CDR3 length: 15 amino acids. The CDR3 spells CASSDVTGGFSEAFF. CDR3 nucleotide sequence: TGTGCCAGCAGTGATGTTACAGGGGGTTTCTCTGAAGCTTTCTTT.

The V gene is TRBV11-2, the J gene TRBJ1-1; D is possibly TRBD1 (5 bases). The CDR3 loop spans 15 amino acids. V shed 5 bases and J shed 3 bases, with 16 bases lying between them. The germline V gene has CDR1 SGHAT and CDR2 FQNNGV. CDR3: CASSPGSGGDTEAFF. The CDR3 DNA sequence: TGTGCCAGCAGCCCCGGCTCGGGGGGGGACACTGAAGCTTTCTTT.

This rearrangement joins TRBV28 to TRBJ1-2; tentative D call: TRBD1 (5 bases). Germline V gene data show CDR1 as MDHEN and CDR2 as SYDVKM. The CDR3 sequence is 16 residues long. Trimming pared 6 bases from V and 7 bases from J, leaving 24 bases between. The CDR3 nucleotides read TGTGCCAGCAGGCGAGACAGAAGGACGGGGACTCGTGGCTACACCTTC. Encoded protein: CASRRDRRTGTRGYTF.

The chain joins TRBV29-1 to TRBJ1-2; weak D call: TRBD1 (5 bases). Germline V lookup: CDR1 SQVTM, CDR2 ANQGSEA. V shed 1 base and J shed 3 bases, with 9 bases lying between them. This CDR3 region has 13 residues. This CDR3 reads CSVEGRGHYGYTF. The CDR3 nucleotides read TGCAGCGTTGAAGGGCGGGGACACTATGGCTACACCTTC.

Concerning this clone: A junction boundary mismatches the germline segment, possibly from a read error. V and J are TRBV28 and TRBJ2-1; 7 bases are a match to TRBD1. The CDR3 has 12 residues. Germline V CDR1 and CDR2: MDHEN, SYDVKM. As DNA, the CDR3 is TGTGTCAGCTGGGACAGAAACAATGAGCAGTTCTTC. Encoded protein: CVSWDRNNEQFF.

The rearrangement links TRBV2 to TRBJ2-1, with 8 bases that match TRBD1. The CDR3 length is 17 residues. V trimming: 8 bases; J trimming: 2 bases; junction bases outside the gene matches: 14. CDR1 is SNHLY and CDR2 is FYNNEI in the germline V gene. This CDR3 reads CASSPWGDRRAYNEQFF. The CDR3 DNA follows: TGTGCCAGCTCCCCTTGGGGGGACAGGCGGGCCTACAATGAGCAGTTCTTC.

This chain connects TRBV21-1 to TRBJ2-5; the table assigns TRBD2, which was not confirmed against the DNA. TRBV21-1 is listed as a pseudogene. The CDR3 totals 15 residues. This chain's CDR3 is CASSKVTSGEETQYF. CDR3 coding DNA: TGTGCCAGCAGCAAAGTCACTAGCGGGGAGGAGACCCAGTACTTC.

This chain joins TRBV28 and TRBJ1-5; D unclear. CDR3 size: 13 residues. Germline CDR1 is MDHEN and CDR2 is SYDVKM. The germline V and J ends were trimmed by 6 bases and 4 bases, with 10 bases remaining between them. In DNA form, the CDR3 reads TGTGCCAGCAGCCGGACGGGAAATCAGCCCCAGCATTTT. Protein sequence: CASSRTGNQPQHF.

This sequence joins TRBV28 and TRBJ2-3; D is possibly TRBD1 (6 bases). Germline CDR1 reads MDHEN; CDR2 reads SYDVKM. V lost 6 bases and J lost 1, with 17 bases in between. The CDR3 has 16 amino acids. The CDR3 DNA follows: TGTGCCAGCAGCCGTCGGACAGTTTCTGGCACAGATACGCAGTATTTT. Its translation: CASSRRTVSGTDTQYF.

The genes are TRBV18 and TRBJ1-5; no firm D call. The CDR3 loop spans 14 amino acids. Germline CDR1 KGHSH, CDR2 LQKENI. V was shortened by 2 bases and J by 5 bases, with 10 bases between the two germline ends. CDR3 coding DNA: TGTGCCAGCTCACCAGGCGGTAAAGATCAGCCCCAGCATTTT. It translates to CASSPGGKDQPQHF.

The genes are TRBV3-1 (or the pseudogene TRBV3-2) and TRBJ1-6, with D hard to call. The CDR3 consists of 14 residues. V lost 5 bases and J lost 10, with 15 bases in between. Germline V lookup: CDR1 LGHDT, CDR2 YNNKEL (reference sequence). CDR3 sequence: CASSTRFGGSPLHF. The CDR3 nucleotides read TGTGCCAGCAGCACCCGGTTCGGAGGCTCACCCCTCCACTTT.

The CDR3 here is CASKGRNYEQYF. The CDR3 nucleotides read TGCGCCAGCAAGGGGCGGAACTACGAGCAGTACTTC. The rearrangement joins TRBV10-1 to TRBJ2-7; D is possibly TRBD1 (5 bases). V lost 7 bases and J lost 3, with 10 bases in between. CDR1 and CDR2 (germline): WNHNN, SYGVQD (reference sequence). The CDR3 totals 12 residues.

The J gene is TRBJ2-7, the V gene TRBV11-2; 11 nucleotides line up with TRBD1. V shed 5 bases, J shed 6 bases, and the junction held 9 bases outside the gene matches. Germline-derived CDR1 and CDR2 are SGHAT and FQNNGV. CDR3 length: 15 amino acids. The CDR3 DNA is TGTGCCAGCAGCGCGCAGAGGACAGGGGGCCGCGAGCAGTACTTC. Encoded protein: CASSAQRTGGREQYF.

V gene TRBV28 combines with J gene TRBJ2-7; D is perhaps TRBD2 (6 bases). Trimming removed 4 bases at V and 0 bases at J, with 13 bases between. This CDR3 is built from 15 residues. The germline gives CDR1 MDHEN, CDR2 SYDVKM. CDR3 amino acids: CASSSQSGHSYEQYF. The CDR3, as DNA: TGTGCCAGCAGTTCCCAAAGCGGGCACTCCTACGAGCAGTACTTC. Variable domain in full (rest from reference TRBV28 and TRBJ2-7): DVKVTQSSRYLVKRTGEKVFLECVQDMDHENMFWYRQDPGLGLRLIYFSYDVKMKEKGDIPEGYSVSREKKERFSLILESASTNQTSMYLCASSSQSGHSYEQYFGPGTRLTVT.

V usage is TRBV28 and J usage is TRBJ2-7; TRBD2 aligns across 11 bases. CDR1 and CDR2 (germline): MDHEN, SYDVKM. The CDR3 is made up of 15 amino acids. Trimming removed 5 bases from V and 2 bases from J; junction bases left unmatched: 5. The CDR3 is CASSALAGGAYEQYF. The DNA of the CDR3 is TGTGCCAGCAGTGCGCTAGCGGGGGGTGCCTACGAGCAGTACTTC.

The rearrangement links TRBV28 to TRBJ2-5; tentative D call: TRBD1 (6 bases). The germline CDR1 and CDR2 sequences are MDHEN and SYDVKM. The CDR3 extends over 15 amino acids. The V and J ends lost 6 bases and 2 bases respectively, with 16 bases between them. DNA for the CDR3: TGTGCCAGCAGCCAAATAACAGGGACGCAAGAGACCCAGTACTTC. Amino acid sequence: CASSQITGTQETQYF.

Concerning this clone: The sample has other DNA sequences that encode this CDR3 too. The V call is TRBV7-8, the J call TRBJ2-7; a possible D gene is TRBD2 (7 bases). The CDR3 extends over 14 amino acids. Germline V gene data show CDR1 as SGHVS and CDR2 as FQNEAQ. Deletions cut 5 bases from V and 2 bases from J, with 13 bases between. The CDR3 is CASSLGAGAYEQYF. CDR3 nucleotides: TGTGCCAGCAGCCTGGGGGCGGGGGCCTACGAGCAGTACTTC.

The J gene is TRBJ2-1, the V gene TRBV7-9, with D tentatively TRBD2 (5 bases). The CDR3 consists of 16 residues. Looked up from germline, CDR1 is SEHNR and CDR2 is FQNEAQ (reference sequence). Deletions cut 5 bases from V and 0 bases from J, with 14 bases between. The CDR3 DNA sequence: TGTGCCAGCAGCGTAAAACCTAGCCTCTCCTACAATGAGCAGTTCTTC. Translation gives CASSVKPSLSYNEQFF.

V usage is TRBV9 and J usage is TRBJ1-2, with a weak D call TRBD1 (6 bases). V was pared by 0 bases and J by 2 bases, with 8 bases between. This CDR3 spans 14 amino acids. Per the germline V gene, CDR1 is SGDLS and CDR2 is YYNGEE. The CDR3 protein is CASSVDRANYGYTF. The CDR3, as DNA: TGTGCCAGCAGCGTAGACAGGGCCAACTATGGCTACACCTTC.

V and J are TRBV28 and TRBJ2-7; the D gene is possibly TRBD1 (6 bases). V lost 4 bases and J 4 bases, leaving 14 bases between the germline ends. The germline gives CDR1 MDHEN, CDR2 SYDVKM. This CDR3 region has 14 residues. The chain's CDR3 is CASSSDSSPYEQYF. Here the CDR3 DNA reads TGTGCCAGCAGTTCGGACAGTAGCCCATACGAGCAGTACTTC.

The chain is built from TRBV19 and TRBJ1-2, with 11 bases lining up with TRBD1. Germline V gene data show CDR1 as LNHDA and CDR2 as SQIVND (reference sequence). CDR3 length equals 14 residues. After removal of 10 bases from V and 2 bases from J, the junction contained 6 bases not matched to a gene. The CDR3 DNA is TGTGCCACCCAGGACAGGGGGCAAAACTATGGCTACACCTTC. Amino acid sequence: CATQDRGQNYGYTF. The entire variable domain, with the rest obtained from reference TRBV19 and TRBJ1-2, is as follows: DGGITQSPKYLFRKEGQNVTLSCEQNLNHDAMYWYRQDPGQGLRLIYYSQIVNDFQKGDIAEGYSVSREKKESFPLTVTSAQKNPTAFYLCATQDRGQNYGYTFGSGTRLTVV.

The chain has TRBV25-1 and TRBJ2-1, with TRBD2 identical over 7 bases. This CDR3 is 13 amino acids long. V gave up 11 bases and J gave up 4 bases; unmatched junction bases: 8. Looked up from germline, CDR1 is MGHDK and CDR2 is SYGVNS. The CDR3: CASGKGGYNEQFF. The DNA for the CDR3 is TGTGCCTCAGGGAAGGGAGGGTACAATGAGCAGTTCTTC. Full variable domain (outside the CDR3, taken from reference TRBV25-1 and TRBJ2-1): EADIYQTPRYLVIGTGKKITLECSQTMGHDKMYWYQQDPGMELHLIHYSYGVNSTEKGDLSSESTVSRIRTEHFPLTLESARPSHTSQYLCASGKGGYNEQFFGPGTRLTVL.